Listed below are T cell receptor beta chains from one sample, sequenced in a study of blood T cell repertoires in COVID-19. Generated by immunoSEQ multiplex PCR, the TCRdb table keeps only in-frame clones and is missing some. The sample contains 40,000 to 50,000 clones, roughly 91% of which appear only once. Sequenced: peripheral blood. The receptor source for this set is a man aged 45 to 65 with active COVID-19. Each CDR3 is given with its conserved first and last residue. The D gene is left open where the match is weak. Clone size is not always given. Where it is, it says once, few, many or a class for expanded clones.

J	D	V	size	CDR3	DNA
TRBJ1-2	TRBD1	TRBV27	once	CATGPGQGAHNYGYTF	TGTGCCACAGGGCCGGGACAGGGGGCCCACAACTATGGCTACACCTTC
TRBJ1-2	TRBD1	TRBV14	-	CASSGTGAHGYTF	TGTGCCAGCAGCGGGACAGGGGCCCATGGCTACACCTTC
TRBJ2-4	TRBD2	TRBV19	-	CASNAGGAKNIQYF	TGTGCCAGTAATGCGGGAGGGGCCAAAAACATTCAGTACTTC
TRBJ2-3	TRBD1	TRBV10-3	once	CAISESTGTTDTQYF	TGTGCCATCAGTGAGTCGACAGGGACCACAGATACGCAGTATTTT
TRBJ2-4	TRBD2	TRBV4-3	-	CASSQDLAGERWRIQYF	TGCGCCAGCAGCCAAGACCTAGCGGGAGAGAGGTGGCGCATTCAGTACTTC
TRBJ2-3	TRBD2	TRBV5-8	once	CASSFQQGLADGGTDTQYF	TGTGCCAGCAGCTTCCAACAGGGACTAGCGGACGGGGGCACAGATACGCAGTATTTT
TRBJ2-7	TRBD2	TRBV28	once	CASTSPGLGREQYF	TGTGCCAGCACCAGCCCCGGACTAGGGCGAGAGCAGTACTTC
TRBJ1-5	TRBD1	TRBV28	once	CAARQGMNQPQHF	TGTGCCGCCCGACAGGGAATGAATCAGCCCCAGCATTTT
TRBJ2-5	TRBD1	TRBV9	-	CASSVVQGARETQYF	TGTGCCAGCAGCGTAGTCCAGGGGGCGCGGGAGACCCAGTACTTC
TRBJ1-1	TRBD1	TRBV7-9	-	CASSLGQGRTEAFF	TGTGCCAGCAGCTTGGGACAGGGGAGGACTGAAGCTTTCTTT
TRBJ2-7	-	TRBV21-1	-	CASSPPGQGDHEQYF	TGTGCCAGCAGCCCACCCGGACAGGGGGACCACGAGCAGTACTTC
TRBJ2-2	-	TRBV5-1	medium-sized	CASSLGQGVNTGELFF	TGCGCCAGCAGCTTGGGGCAGGGCGTGAACACCGGGGAGCTGTTTTTT
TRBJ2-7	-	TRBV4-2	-	CASSQAAGTSYEQYF	TGTGCCAGCAGCCAAGCTGCGGGGACCTCCTACGAGCAGTACTTC
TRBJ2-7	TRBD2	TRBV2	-	CASSGLAGGLPHF	TGTGCCAGCAGTGGGCTAGCGGGGGGCCTTCCACACTTC
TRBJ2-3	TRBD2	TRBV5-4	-	CASSPQKKAGGDTQYF	TGTGCCAGCAGCCCCCAAAAGAAAGCGGGAGGGGATACGCAGTATTTT
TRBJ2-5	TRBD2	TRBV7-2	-	CASSLGSLAGARETQYF	TGTGCCAGCAGCTTAGGGTCCCTAGCGGGAGCTAGAGAGACCCAGTACTTC
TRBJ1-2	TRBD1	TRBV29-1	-	CSVGDRGPYGYTF	TGCAGCGTCGGGGACAGGGGGCCCTATGGCTACACCTTC
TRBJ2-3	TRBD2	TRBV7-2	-	CASSSGTSGTSTDTQYF	TGTGCCAGCAGCTCCGGGACTAGCGGTACTAGCACAGATACGCAGTATTTT
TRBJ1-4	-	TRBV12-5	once	CASGLVRGTEIEKLFF	TGTGCTAGTGGTTTGGTACGGGGGACGGAAATTGAAAAACTGTTTTTT
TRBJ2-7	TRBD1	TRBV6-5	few	CASKVGGDEQYF	TGTGCCAGCAAGGTAGGGGGCGACGAGCAGTACTTC
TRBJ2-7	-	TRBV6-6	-	CASSYPREGHEQYF	TGTGCCAGCAGTTACCCCCGTGAGGGCCACGAGCAGTACTTC
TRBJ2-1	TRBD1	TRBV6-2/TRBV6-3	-	CASRYEATGVRYEQFF	TGTGCCAGCAGGTACGAGGCCACAGGGGTTCGATATGAGCAGTTCTTC
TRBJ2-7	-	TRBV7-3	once	CASSPNRGRAYEQYF	TGTGCCAGCAGCCCAAATAGGGGGAGGGCGTACGAGCAGTACTTC
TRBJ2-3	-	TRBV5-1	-	CASSPQDNRQDTQYF	TGCGCCAGCAGCCCCCAGGACAATCGGCAAGATACGCAGTATTTT
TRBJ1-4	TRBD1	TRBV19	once	CASSIRDRGGEATNEKLFF	TGTGCCAGTAGTATAAGGGACAGGGGGGGCGAGGCAACTAATGAAAAACTGTTTTTT
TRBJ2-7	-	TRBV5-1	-	CASSSPQGYEQYF	TGCGCCAGCAGCTCCCCTCAGGGGTACGAGCAGTACTTC
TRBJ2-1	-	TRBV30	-	CAWSVGRERYEQFF	TGTGCCTGGAGTGTAGGACGGGAGAGATATGAGCAGTTCTTC
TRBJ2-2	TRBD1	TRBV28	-	CASSRTGEGGELFF	TGTGCCAGCAGTCGGACAGGGGAAGGCGGGGAGCTGTTTTTT
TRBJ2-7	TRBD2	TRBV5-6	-	CASSPSTSAYEQYF	TGTGCCAGCAGCCCATCGACTAGCGCCTACGAGCAGTACTTC
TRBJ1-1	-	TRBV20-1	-	CSASRGSATEAFF	TGCAGTGCTAGTCGCGGGTCGGCCACTGAAGCTTTCTTT
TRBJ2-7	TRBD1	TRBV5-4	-	CASSTQGTVSYEQYF	TGTGCCAGCAGCACTCAAGGGACAGTCTCCTACGAGCAGTACTTC
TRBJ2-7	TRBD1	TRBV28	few	CASSLWGTGANEQYF	TGTGCCAGCAGTTTATGGGGGACAGGGGCTAACGAGCAGTACTTC
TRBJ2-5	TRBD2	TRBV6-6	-	CASRGTSGDPQETQYF	TGTGCCAGCAGGGGGACTAGCGGGGACCCCCAAGAGACCCAGTACTTC
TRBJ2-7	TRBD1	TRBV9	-	CASSVEGQGAYEQYF	TGTGCCAGCAGCGTGGAGGGACAGGGGGCGTACGAGCAGTACTTC
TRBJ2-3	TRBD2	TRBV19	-	CASRGGGEGTQYF	TGTGCCAGTCGTGGCGGGGGGGAGGGTACGCAGTATTTT
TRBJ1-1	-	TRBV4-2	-	CASSTDPMNTEAFF	TGTGCCAGCAGCACAGACCCTATGAACACTGAAGCTTTCTTT
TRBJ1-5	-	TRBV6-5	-	CASRKSGGGQPQHF	TGTGCCAGCAGAAAGTCCGGGGGGGGCCAGCCCCAGCATTTT
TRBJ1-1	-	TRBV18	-	CASSLGRSAGGKGTEAFF	TGTGCCAGCTCATTAGGCCGGTCAGCGGGGGGAAAGGGCACTGAAGCTTTCTTT
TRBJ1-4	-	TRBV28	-	CASSFSGSGNNEKLFF	TGTGCCAGCAGTTTCAGTGGGTCGGGGAATAATGAAAAACTGTTTTTT
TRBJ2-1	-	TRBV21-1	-	CASSTARASGSYNEQFF	TGTGCCAGCAGCACCGCTAGGGCTAGCGGGTCCTACAATGAGCAGTTCTTC
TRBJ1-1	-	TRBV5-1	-	CASSRASYRVTEAFF	TGCGCCAGCAGCAGGGCCTCTTACAGGGTGACTGAAGCTTTCTTT
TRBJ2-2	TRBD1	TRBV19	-	CASSTYRGDGELFF	TGTGCCAGTAGTACTTACAGGGGTGACGGGGAGCTGTTTTTT